These 12 T cell receptor beta chains were sequenced from one sample in a study of early T cells in non-severe SARS-CoV-2 infection. Via MiXCR, TCRdb re-called the 5' RACE reads, giving one row per CDR3 protein. In the table there are fewer than 65,000 distinct CDR3 sequences, 5.9% of which are singletons. Specimen: whole blood, collected at baseline. Receptors were obtained from an adult who was a healthcare worker with PCR-confirmed SARS-CoV-2 infection or an uninfected control (not recorded which).

The chain combines TRBV9 with TRBJ2-5; the match to TRBD2 covers 8 bases. CDR3 length: 14 amino acids. With V trimmed by 4 bases and J by 5 bases, 7 bases remained unmatched. Germline CDR1 is SGDLS and CDR2 is YYNGEE. In nucleotides, the CDR3 is TGTGCCAGCAGCCCCCTTACGGGAGGGGAGACCCAGTACTTC. The encoded protein is CASSPLTGGETQYF.

This clonotype was counted between two and nine times. V gene TRBV9 combines with J gene TRBJ1-2, with D maybe TRBD1 (5 bases). The germline V and J ends were trimmed by 0 bases and 2 bases, with 11 bases remaining between them. The CDR3 is made up of 15 amino acids. Germline lookup yields CDR1 SGDLS and CDR2 YYNGEE. CDR3 nucleotides: TGTGCCAGCAGCGTAGGAGCAGGGTGGAACTATGGCTACACCTTC. Translation: CASSVGAGWNYGYTF.

This clonotype has a handful of counts. This chain connects TRBV6-5 to TRBJ2-3; 9 bases line up with TRBD2. Germline lookup yields CDR1 MNHEY and CDR2 SVGAGI. The CDR3 runs to 17 residues. J gave up 6 bases and V 2 bases, and 12 bases lay outside the gene matches. The CDR3, as DNA: TGTGCCAGCAGTTACGGGGACGGACTAGCGTACAGGGATACGCAGTATTTT. Its translation: CASSYGDGLAYRDTQYF.

This clonotype showed up many times. The chain has TRBV28 and TRBJ1-6; tentatively, D is TRBD1 (5 bases). Germline CDR1 reads MDHEN; CDR2 reads SYDVKM. The CDR3 is 14 residues long. V lost 1 base and J lost 5, with 6 bases in between. The CDR3 DNA is TGTGCCAGCAGTTTATTGGGGGATAATTCACCCCTCCACTTT. Amino acid sequence: CASSLLGDNSPLHF.

This clonotype was recorded at least ten times. The genes are TRBV13 and TRBJ2-5; D may be TRBD1 or TRBD2 (5 bases each). The CDR3 consists of 15 residues. The germline CDR1 and CDR2 sequences are PRHDT and FYEKMQ (reference sequence). V lost 8 bases to trimming and J lost 3 bases, with 19 bases between them. CDR3 amino acids: CASRSYQGAKETQYF. The CDR3 region has the DNA TGTGCCAGCCGCTCGTATCAGGGAGCCAAAGAGACCCAGTACTTC.

At least ten counts were recorded for this clonotype. The V and J genes are TRBV28 and TRBJ2-6; D gene uncertain. Per the germline V gene, CDR1 is MDHEN and CDR2 is SYDVKM. V lost 0 bases, J lost 4 bases, and 13 bases lay in between. CDR3 length: 17 amino acids. The CDR3 DNA sequence: TGTGCCAGCAGTTTATGGGACGAGAACCCCGGGGCCAACGTCCTGACTTTC. This codes for CASSLWDENPGANVLTF.

This clonotype has at least ten counts. This chain connects TRBV24-1 to TRBJ2-1; D tentatively reads TRBD1 or TRBD2 (5 bases each). The V end lost 5 bases, the J end lost 7 bases, and 17 bases lay between the germline ends. Germline CDR1 KGHDR, CDR2 SFDVKD. This CDR3 is 15 amino acids long. The CDR3 DNA sequence: TGTGCCACCAGTGGAAAAGAGGGGCGGAGGAATGAGCAGTTCTTC. It specifies CATSGKEGRRNEQFF.

This clonotype was detected many times. The junction and the germline gene differ at one end; a read error may be behind it. The chain links TRBV5-4 to TRBJ1-3; no clear D. The CDR3 contains 14 residues. Germline-derived CDR1 and CDR2 are SGHNT and YYREEE (reference sequence). The CDR3 coding sequence is TGTGCCAGCAGCTTGAGCGGCTCTGAAAACACCATATATTTT. Translated, it gives CASSLSGSENTIYF.

This clonotype was observed a few times. The chain joins TRBV29-1 to TRBJ1-2, with D unclear. CDR3 length: 9 residues. CDR1 is SQVTM and CDR2 is ANQGSEA in the germline V gene. Trimming left V 7 bases short and J 10 bases short, with 10 bases between. The CDR3 sequence: CSASGPYTF. The CDR3 DNA sequence: TGCAGCGCCTCAGGACCCTACACCTTC.

This clonotype has a count of ten or more. The CDR3 DNA reads as TGTGCCAGCAGCCAAGACTTGGTGAACTCCTACGAGCAGTACTTC. Residues: CASSQDLVNSYEQYF. V usage is TRBV4-2 and J usage is TRBJ2-7; D remains ambiguous. Germline values: CDR1 LGHNA, CDR2 YNFKEQ. This CDR3 is 15 amino acids long. V dropped 0 bases and J dropped 0 bases, with 9 bases sitting between them.

This clonotype occurred a few times. The chain couples TRBV20-1 to TRBJ2-1; D is unclear. Germline loops: CDR1 DFQATT, CDR2 SNEGSKA (reference sequence). The CDR3 sequence is 12 residues long. V was trimmed by 3 bases and J by 9 bases, leaving 12 bases between them. For the CDR3, the DNA is TGCAGTGCTAGGGCTCCACCCAGTGAGCAGTTCTTC. Translation: CSARAPPSEQFF.

The chain carries TRBV11-2 and TRBJ2-7, with 9 bases that match TRBD2. The junction had 8 bases not matched to a gene; V was cut back by 0 bases and J by 2 bases. The CDR3 length is 17 residues. The germline V gene has CDR1 SGHAT and CDR2 FQNNGV. Written as DNA, the CDR3 is TGTGCCAGCAGCTTAGATATGGGACTAGCCGCCCCCTACGAGCAGTACTTC. It specifies CASSLDMGLAAPYEQYF. The variable domain in full, completed from reference TRBV11-2 and TRBJ2-7, reads EAGVAQSPRYKIIEKRQSVAFWCNPISGHATLYWYQQILGQGPKLLIQFQNNGVVDDSQLPKDRFSAERLKGVDSTLKIQPAKLEDSAVYLCASSLDMGLAAPYEQYFGPGTRLTVT.